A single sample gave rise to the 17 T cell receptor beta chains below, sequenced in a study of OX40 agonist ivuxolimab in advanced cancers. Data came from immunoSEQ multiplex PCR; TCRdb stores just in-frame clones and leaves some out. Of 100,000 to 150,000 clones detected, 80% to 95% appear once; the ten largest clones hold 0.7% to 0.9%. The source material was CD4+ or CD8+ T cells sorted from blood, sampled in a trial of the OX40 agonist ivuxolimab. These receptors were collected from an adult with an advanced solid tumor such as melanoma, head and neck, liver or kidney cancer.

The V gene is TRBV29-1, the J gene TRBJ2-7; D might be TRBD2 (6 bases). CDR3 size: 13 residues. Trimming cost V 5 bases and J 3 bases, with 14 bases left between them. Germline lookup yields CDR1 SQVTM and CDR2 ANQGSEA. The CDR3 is CSVRGTGSYEQYF. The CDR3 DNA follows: TGCAGCGTTCGGGGGACGGGCAGCTACGAGCAGTACTTC.

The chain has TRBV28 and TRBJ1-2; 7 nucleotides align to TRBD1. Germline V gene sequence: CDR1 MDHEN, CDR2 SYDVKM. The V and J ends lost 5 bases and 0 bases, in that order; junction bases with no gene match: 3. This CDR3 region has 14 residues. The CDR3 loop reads CASSPGTANYGYTF. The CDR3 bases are TGTGCCAGCAGTCCCGGGACAGCTAACTATGGCTACACCTTC.

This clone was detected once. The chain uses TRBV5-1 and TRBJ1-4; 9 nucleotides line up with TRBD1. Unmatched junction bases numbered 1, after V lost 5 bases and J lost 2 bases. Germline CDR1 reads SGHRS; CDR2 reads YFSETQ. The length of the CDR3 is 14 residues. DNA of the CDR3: TGCGCCAGCAGGGGACAGGGCACTAATGAAAAACTGTTTTTT. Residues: CASRGQGTNEKLFF.

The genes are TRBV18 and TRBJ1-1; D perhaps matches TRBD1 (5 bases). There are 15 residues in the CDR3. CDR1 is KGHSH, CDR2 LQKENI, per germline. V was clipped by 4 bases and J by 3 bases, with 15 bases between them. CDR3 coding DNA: TGTGCCAGCTCACTTCTAGGGGATGCGGACACTGAAGCTTTCTTT. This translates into CASSLLGDADTEAFF.

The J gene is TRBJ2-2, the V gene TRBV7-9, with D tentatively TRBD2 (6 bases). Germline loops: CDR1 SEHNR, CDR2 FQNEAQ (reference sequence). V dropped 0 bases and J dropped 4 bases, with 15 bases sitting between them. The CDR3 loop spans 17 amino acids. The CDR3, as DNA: TGTGCCAGCAGCTTAGCTGGGCAGGAGGAGGGCACCGGGGAGCTGTTTTTT. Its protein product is CASSLAGQEEGTGELFF.

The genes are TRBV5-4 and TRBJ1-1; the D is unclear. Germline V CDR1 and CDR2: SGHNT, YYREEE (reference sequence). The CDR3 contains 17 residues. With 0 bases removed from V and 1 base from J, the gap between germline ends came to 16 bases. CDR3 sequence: CASSLDGVGWTNTEAFF. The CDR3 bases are TGTGCCAGCAGCTTGGATGGGGTGGGATGGACGAACACTGAAGCTTTCTTT.

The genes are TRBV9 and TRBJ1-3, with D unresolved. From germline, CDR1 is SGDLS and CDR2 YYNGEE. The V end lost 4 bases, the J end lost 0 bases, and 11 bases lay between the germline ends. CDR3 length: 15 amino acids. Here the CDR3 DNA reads TGTGCCAGCAGCCCAGGAGCTTTCTCTGGAAACACCATATATTTT. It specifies CASSPGAFSGNTIYF.

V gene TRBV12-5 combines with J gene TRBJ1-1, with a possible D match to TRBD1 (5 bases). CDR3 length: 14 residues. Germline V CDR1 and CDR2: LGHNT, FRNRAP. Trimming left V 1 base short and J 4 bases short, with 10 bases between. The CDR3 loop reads CASGLGAGSTEAFF. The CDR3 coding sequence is TGTGCTAGTGGTTTGGGCGCAGGGTCCACTGAAGCTTTCTTT.

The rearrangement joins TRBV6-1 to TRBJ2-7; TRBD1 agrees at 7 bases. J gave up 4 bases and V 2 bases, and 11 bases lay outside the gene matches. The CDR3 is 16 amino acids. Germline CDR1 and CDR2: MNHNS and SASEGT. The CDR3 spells CASSEHPRQGFYEQYF. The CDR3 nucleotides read TGTGCCAGCAGTGAACACCCGAGACAGGGCTTTTACGAGCAGTACTTC.

CDR3 coding DNA: TGTGCCAGCAGTTTTCTCTCCAGCGGGGTGGTCACCGGGGAGCTGTTTTTT. Protein product: CASSFLSSGVVTGELFF. V and J are TRBV27 and TRBJ2-2; 7 positions agree with TRBD2. The CDR3 runs 17 residues. The germline gives CDR1 MNHEY, CDR2 SMNVEV (reference sequence). After removal of 3 bases from V and 4 bases from J, the junction contained 11 bases not matched to a gene.

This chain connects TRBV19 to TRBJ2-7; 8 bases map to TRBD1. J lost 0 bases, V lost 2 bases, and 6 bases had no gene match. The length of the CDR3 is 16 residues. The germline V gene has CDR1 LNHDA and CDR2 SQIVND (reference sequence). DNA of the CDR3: TGTGCCAGTAGTATAAGGGAAGGGACAGGCTCCTACGAGCAGTACTTC. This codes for CASSIREGTGSYEQYF.

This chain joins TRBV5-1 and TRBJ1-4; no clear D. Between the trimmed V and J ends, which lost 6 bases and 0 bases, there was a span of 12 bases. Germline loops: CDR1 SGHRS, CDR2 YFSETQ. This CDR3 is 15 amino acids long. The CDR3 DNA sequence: TGCGCCAGCAAGACGGGGTATGCAACTAATGAAAAACTGTTTTTT. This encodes CASKTGYATNEKLFF.

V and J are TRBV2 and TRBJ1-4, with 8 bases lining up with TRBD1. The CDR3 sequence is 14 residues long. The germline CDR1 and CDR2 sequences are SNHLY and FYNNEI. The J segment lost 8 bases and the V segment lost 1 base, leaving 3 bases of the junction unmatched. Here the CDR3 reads CASSEGQGMEKLFF. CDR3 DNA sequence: TGTGCCAGCAGTGAAGGACAGGGGATGGAAAAACTGTTTTTT. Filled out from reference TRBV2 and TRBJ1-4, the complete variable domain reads EPEVTQTPSHQVTQMGQEVILRCVPISNHLYFYWYRQILGQKVEFLVSFYNNEISEKSEIFDDQFSVERPDGSNFTLKIRSTKLEDSAMYFCASSEGQGMEKLFFGSGTQLSVL.

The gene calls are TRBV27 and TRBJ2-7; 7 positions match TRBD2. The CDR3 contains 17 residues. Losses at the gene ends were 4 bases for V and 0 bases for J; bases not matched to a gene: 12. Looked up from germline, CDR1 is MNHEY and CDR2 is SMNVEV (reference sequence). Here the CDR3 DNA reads TGTGCCAGCAGTTCTGCGGTAGCGGGCCGGAGCTCCTACGAGCAGTACTTC. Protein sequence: CASSSAVAGRSSYEQYF.

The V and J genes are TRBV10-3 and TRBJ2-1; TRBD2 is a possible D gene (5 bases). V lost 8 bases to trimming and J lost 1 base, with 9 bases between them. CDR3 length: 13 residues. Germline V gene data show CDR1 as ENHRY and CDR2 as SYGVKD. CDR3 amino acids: CAIGAESYNEQFF. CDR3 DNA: TGTGCCATCGGAGCGGAGTCCTACAATGAGCAGTTCTTC.

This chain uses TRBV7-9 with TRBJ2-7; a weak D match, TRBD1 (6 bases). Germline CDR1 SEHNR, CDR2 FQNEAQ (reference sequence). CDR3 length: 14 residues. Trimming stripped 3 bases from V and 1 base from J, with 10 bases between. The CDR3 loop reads CASSFSTGSYEQYF. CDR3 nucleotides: TGTGCCAGCAGCTTCAGCACAGGGTCCTACGAGCAGTACTTC.

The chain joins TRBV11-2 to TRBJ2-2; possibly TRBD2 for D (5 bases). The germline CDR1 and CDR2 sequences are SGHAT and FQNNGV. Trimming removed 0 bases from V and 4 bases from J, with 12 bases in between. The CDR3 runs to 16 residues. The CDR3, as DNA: TGTGCCAGCAGCTTAGATCCGGGGATAGGCACCGGGGAGCTGTTTTTT. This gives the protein CASSLDPGIGTGELFF.